The entry below gives a single T cell receptor beta chain sequence along with its context. The data derive from a study of blood T cell repertoires in COVID-19. In the authors' methods: Estimation of nucleated cell counts was performed using reference gene primer amplification. Using immunoSEQ multiplex PCR, the repertoire was profiled, and TCRdb retains in-frame clones only, with some absent. The V and J calls and clone size were taken over from that table, and D and trimming were inferred from the DNA. The sample consists of some 420,000 clones, approximately 92% of them appearing once. CDR1 is MGHRA, CDR2 YSYEKL, per germline. The CDR3 spans 13 residues. V shed 1 base and J shed 2 bases, with 6 bases lying between them. Across under 25 US areas, participants ranged in age from roughly 18 to 95 years. Clinical histories supplied by participants themselves formed the basis of cohort assignment. Recovered status applied to Cohort 3 donors who had two consecutive negative PCRs. It also applied to those with clearance or with symptom resolution.

V usage is TRBV4-1 and J usage is TRBJ2-7; D is unresolved. Specimen: PBMCs or T cells enriched from blood (not recorded which). The source of this sequence is a man aged 25 to 45 who had recovered from COVID-19. CDR3 sequence: CASSQAPTYEQYF. CDR3 DNA: TGCGCCAGCAGCCAAGCCCCCACCTACGAGCAGTACTTC.